One sample yielded the 2 T cell receptor beta chains listed below, sequenced in a study of memory CD4+ T cells and cytomegalovirus serostatus. Sequenced by immunoSEQ multiplex PCR; TCRdb stores in-frame clones only, minus some. Of about 39,000 clones in the sample, over 65% were seen once. The sort gate was single viable CD3+CD4+CD8-CD45RO+ cells for memory CD4+ T cells. The sample consisted of memory CD4+ T cells from blood. All receptors derive from an adult in good health and CMV-seronegative.

This clone turned up a few times. V gene TRBV15 combines with J gene TRBJ1-4; D is unresolved. From germline, CDR1 is LNHNV and CDR2 YYDKDF (reference sequence). Trimming stripped 1 base from V and 6 bases from J, with 12 bases between. The CDR3 extends over 15 amino acids. CDR3 in DNA: TGTGCCACCAGCAGAGTGGGGAGAGATTATGAAAAACTGTTTTTT. It yields the protein CATSRVGRDYEKLFF.

The chain joins TRBV4-2 to TRBJ1-5; TRBD1 matches 7 bases. After removal of 6 bases from V and 0 bases from J, the junction contained 2 bases not matched to a gene. CDR1 and CDR2 (germline): LGHNA, YNFKEQ. The CDR3 is 14 amino acids. As DNA, the CDR3 is TGTGCCAGCAGTCACAGGGGTAGCAATCAGCCCCAGCATTTT. Amino acids: CASSHRGSNQPQHF.